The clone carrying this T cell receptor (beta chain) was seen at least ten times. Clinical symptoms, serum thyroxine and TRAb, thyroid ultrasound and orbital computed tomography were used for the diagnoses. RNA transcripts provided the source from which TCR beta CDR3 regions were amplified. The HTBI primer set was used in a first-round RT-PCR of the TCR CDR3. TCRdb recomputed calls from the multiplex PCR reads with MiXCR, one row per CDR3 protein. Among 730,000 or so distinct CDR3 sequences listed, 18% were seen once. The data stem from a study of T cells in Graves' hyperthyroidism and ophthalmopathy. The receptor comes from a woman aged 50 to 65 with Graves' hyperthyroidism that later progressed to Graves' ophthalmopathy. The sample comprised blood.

This chain's CDR3 is CASTPSTGEGYTF. CDR3 DNA: TGCGCCAGCACACCGAGTACAGGGGAAGGCTACACCTTC. This chain links TRBV5-1 with TRBJ1-2; 7 nucleotides align to TRBD1. The CDR3 has 13 amino acids. Trimming took 6 bases from V and 8 from J; bases not matched to a gene: 10. From germline, CDR1 is SGHRS and CDR2 YFSETQ. Full variable domain (remainder filled in from reference TRBV5-1 and TRBJ1-2): KAGVTQTPRYLIKTRGQQVTLSCSPISGHRSVSWYQQTPGQGLQFLFEYFSETQRNKGNFPGRFSGRQFSNSRSEMNVSTLELGDSALYLCASTPSTGEGYTFGSGTRLTVV.